The 3 T cell receptor beta chains below come from one sample, sequenced in a study of shared clonotypes between healthy human individuals (dated by TCRdb to 2019 to 2021). The library was produced with the immunoSEQ multiplex PCR assay. TCRdb holds this immuneACCESS table with in-frame rearrangements only. Some clones are missing; in checked studies, unresolved V genes explain under half, and the rest has no known cause. The sample table lists a few million clones, roughly nine tenths of them with a count of one. The leading ten clones occupy 0.14% of the sample. The sequencing input was naive CD4+ T cells sorted from blood. The cell subset or site label of this sample denotes: CD45RA+ positively selected. The receptor source for this set is a man aged 18 to 35 in good health.

V is TRBV10-3 and J is TRBJ2-3; a possible D gene is TRBD2 (5 bases). The CDR3 sequence is 12 residues long. CDR1 ENHRY and CDR2 SYGVKD come from the germline V gene. The V end lost 3 bases, the J end lost 5 bases, and 6 bases lay between the germline ends. The CDR3 is CAISDGVDTQYF. CDR3 bases: TGTGCCATCAGTGACGGGGTAGATACGCAGTATTTT.

This chain connects TRBV7-2 to TRBJ1-2, with 9 nucleotides matching TRBD1. CDR3 length equals 16 residues. J lost 5 bases, V lost 1 base, and 8 bases had no gene match. Germline loops: CDR1 SGHTA, CDR2 FQGNSA. CDR3 sequence reads: CASSLDGTGYGYGYTF. CDR3 sequence (DNA): TGTGCCAGCAGCTTAGATGGGACAGGGTATGGATATGGCTACACCTTC.

The genes are TRBV6-1 and TRBJ2-3, with D possibly being TRBD2 (5 bases). This CDR3 contains 13 residues. Trimming left V 6 bases short and J 5 bases short, with 12 bases between. Germline CDR1 and CDR2: MNHNS and SASEGT. The CDR3 loop reads CASRVDGEDTQYF. The CDR3 region has the DNA TGTGCCAGCAGAGTGGACGGGGAAGATACGCAGTATTTT.